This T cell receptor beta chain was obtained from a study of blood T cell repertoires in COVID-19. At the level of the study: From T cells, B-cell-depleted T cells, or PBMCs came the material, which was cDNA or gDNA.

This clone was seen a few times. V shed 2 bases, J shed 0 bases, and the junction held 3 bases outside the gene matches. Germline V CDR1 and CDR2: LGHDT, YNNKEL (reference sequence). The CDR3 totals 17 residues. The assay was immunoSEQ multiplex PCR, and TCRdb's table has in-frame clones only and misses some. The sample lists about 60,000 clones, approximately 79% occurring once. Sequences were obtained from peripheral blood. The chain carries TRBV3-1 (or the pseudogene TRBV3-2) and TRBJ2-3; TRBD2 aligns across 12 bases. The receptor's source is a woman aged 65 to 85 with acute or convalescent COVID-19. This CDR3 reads CASSQRGLAGSTDTQYF. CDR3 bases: TGTGCCAGCAGCCAACGTGGACTAGCGGGGAGCACAGATACGCAGTATTTT.